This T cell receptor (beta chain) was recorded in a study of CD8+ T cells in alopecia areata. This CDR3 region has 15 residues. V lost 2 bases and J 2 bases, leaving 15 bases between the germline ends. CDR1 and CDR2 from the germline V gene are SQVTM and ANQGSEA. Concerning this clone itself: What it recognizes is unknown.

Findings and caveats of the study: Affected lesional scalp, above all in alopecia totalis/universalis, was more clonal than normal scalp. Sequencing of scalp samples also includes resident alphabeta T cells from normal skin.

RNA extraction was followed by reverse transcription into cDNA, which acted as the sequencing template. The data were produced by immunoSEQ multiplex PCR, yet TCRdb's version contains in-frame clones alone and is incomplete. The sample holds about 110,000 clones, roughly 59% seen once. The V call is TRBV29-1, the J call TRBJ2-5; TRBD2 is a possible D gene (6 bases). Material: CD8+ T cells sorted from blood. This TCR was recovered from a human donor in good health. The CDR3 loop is CSVESGQEIQETQYF. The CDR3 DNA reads TGCAGCGTTGAAAGCGGGCAGGAGATACAAGAGACCCAGTACTTC.